The T cell receptor (beta chain) described here comes from a study of spatial heterogeneity in lung cancer. Across the whole study: Available follow-up PBMC samples were sequenced, at a median of about 2 years post-resection.

This clonotype was counted at least ten times. The time point denotes: blood at routine non-recurrence follow-up after resection. Carried by each TCR cDNA molecule was a unique molecular identifier. TCRdb reprocessed the 5' RACE reads via MiXCR and lists one record per CDR3 protein. Here the sample spans about 16,000 distinct CDR3 sequences, about 6% being singletons. CDR1 and CDR2 from the germline V gene are SGHTA and FQGNSA. The ends were cut back, 3 bases at V and 5 bases at J, with 10 bases in the middle. CDR3 length: 14 amino acids. The TCR sequence derives from a male donor with early-stage non-small cell lung cancer. This chain uses TRBV7-2 with TRBJ2-2; D perhaps matches TRBD2 (6 bases). This material consisted of PBMCs, taken at follow-up. CDR3 in DNA: TGTGCCAGCAGCTTTCGTCGGGAGACCGGGGAGCTGTTTTTT. This codes for CASSFRRETGELFF.